The 26 T cell receptor beta chains listed next were all sequenced from one sample in a study of spatial heterogeneity in lung cancer. A single record per CDR3 protein comes from TCRdb applying MiXCR to the 5' RACE reads. Of fewer than 4,500 distinct CDR3 sequences in the sample, 8.8% are singletons; the top ten hold less than 8%. The time point was: sample taken at primary tumor resection. Sequenced material: normal lung tissue next to the tumor, taken at surgery. The receptors here all came from a female donor with early-stage non-small cell lung cancer.

This rearrangement joins TRBV2 to TRBJ2-3; 7 bases align to TRBD2. Germline V gives CDR1 SNHLY, CDR2 FYNNEI. This CDR3 comprises 12 residues. With V trimmed by 8 bases and J by 3 bases, 2 bases remained unmatched. Here the CDR3 reads CASGGGTDTQYF. The CDR3, as DNA: TGTGCCAGCGGGGGGGGGACAGATACGCAGTATTTT.

This clonotype was seen at least ten times. V is TRBV5-6 and J is TRBJ1-2, with no clear D. The CDR3 is 14 residues long. Looked up from germline, CDR1 is SGHDT and CDR2 is YYEEEE. The ends were cut back, 0 bases at V and 3 bases at J, with 9 bases in the middle. CDR3 in amino acids: CASSLETEYYGYTF. CDR3 nucleotides: TGTGCCAGCAGCTTGGAAACAGAGTACTATGGCTACACCTTC.

In its sample, this clonotype ranks as medium-sized. The chain joins TRBV7-6 to TRBJ2-1; 10 nucleotides align to TRBD2. The CDR3 spans 18 residues. V was clipped by 8 bases and J by 1 base; unmatched bases: 14. Germline V gene data show CDR1 as SGHVS and CDR2 as FNYEAQ. The CDR3 coding sequence is TGTGCCAGCGCATTTCTAGCGGGAGATTCGTATTCCTACAATGAGCAGTTCTTC. It codes for CASAFLAGDSYSYNEQFF.

This clonotype was seen repeatedly, ten times or more. This chain uses TRBV7-3 with TRBJ2-4; possibly TRBD1 for D (5 bases). The V end was cut by 4 bases, the J end by 8 bases, with 15 bases between. CDR1 is SGHTA, CDR2 FQGTGA, per germline. The CDR3 length is 14 residues. CDR3 coding DNA: TGTGCCAGCAGCTCCAGGGATGCCCTAGACATTCAGTACTTC. Encoded protein: CASSSRDALDIQYF.

About this clonotype: A read error may be the cause here, since a much bigger clone is one base away. The CDR3, as DNA: TGTTCCAGCAGCTTAGAGGGGTTATCGGGGCAGTACTTC. It yields the protein CSSSLEGLSGQYF. V gene TRBV11-2 combines with J gene TRBJ2-7; TRBD1 or TRBD2 may be the D gene (5 bases each). The length of the CDR3 is 13 residues. Germline V CDR1 and CDR2: SGHAT, FQNNGV.

By sample fraction, this clonotype is medium-sized (0.01 to 0.1%). The chain carries TRBV12-3 or TRBV12-4 and TRBJ2-3; D not certain. Trimming removed 2 bases from V and 7 bases from J, with 7 bases in between. The CDR3 covers 12 residues. Here the CDR3 reads CASSLSPYTQYF. The CDR3 DNA reads TGTGCCAGCAGTTTATCCCCTTATACGCAGTATTTT.

This clonotype is judged large. This rearrangement joins TRBV20-1 to TRBJ1-1, with TRBD1 as a possible D gene (5 bases). V lost 3 bases and J 8 bases, leaving 16 bases between the germline ends. The germline CDR1 and CDR2 sequences are DFQATT and SNEGSKA (reference sequence). The CDR3 extends over 13 amino acids. CDR3 nucleotides: TGCAGTGCTAGTATCATTACAGGTTGGGAAGCTTTCTTT. It codes for CSASIITGWEAFF.

This clonotype is classed as medium-sized (0.01 to 0.1%). This chain links TRBV5-5 with TRBJ1-5; 12 bases align to TRBD1. The CDR3 sequence is 14 residues long. Losses at the gene ends were 5 bases for V and 6 bases for J; bases not matched to a gene: 3. Per germline, CDR1 SGHKS and CDR2 YYEKEE (reference sequence). The CDR3 sequence: CASSGTGGVQPQHF. DNA of the CDR3: TGTGCCAGCAGTGGGACAGGGGGCGTTCAGCCCCAGCATTTT.

This clonotype was seen many times. This rearrangement joins TRBV7-9 to TRBJ2-5, with D possibly being TRBD1 (6 bases). Trimming shortened V by 1 base and J by 4 bases, and 7 bases separated the two germline ends. Germline V gene data show CDR1 as SEHNR and CDR2 as FQNEAQ (reference sequence). CDR3 length: 13 amino acids. This CDR3 reads CASSLEGGETQYF. In DNA, the CDR3 is TGTGCCAGCAGCTTAGAAGGGGGAGAGACCCAGTACTTC. Using reference TRBV7-9 and TRBJ2-5 for the parts outside the CDR3, the full variable domain is DTGVSQNPRHKITKRGQNVTFRCDPISEHNRLYWYRQTLGQGPEFLTYFQNEAQLEKSRLLSDRFSAERPKGSFSTLEIQRTEQGDSAMYLCASSLEGGETQYFGPGTRLLVL.

The table lists this clonotype with many counts. The gene calls are TRBV7-2 and TRBJ1-4; maybe TRBD1 (6 bases). This CDR3 has 16 amino acids. Trimming left V 5 bases short and J 8 bases short, with 21 bases between. The germline CDR1 and CDR2 sequences are SGHTA and FQGNSA. The DNA for the CDR3 is TGTGCCAGCAGCCCGACCTTTGGGGGCGGAGGGGAAAAACTGTTTTTT. The encoded protein is CASSPTFGGGGEKLFF.

Ten or more counts support this clonotype. The chain uses TRBV11-3 and TRBJ2-1, with TRBD2 matching 7 bases. The germline CDR1 and CDR2 sequences are SGHNT and YENEEA. The CDR3 loop spans 15 amino acids. Trimming took 4 bases from V and 2 from J; bases not matched to a gene: 5. The CDR3 spells CASSYKAGPYNEQFF. As DNA, the CDR3 is TGTGCCAGCAGCTACAAAGCGGGGCCCTACAATGAGCAGTTCTTC.

This clonotype has just a few counts. This chain joins TRBV7-2 and TRBJ2-1; 7 bases match TRBD2. CDR3 length: 16 amino acids. From germline, CDR1 is SGHTA and CDR2 FQGNSA. The ends lost 5 bases at V and 8 bases at J; junction bases unmatched: 15. The CDR3 DNA follows: TGTGCCAGCAGCCCGACCCAGCGGGGTGTGGGATATGAGCAGTTCTTC. Residues: CASSPTQRGVGYEQFF. The variable domain in full, with the rest retrieved from reference TRBV7-2 and TRBJ2-1, is GAGVSQSPSNKVTEKGKDVELRCDPISGHTALYWYRQSLGQGLEFLIYFQGNSAPDKSGLPSDRFSAERTGGSVSTLTIQRTQQEDSAVYLCASSPTQRGVGYEQFFGPGTRLTVL.

By sample fraction, this clonotype is medium-sized. The chain employs TRBV5-8 and TRBJ1-1, with D possibly being TRBD1 (5 bases). The CDR3 has 13 amino acids. The ends were cut back, 0 bases at V and 4 bases at J, with 7 bases in the middle. In germline, CDR1 is SGHTS, CDR2 YDEGEE. This chain's CDR3 is CASSLERGTEAFF. The DNA for the CDR3 is TGTGCCAGCAGCTTGGAGAGGGGCACTGAAGCTTTCTTT.

This clonotype was counted a single time. This is likely a read error, given that the CDR3 carries no conserved phenylalanine or tryptophan at its end. The chain uses TRBV28 and TRBJ2-7, with D possibly matching TRBD1 (7 bases). Trimming took 6 bases from V and 3 from J, leaving 15 bases between them. CDR1 is MDHEN, CDR2 SYDVKM, per germline. This CDR3 has 14 amino acids. The CDR3 DNA is TGTGCCAGCAGCTCCAGGGGGGTATACTACGAGCAGTACTCC. Its protein product is CASSSRGVYYEQYS.

Relative to its sample, this clonotype is medium-sized. The rearrangement links TRBV7-2 to TRBJ1-6; the D gene is possibly TRBD1 (5 bases). Trimming left V 5 bases short and J 5 bases short, with 28 bases between. The CDR3 spans 20 residues. The V gene's germline CDR1 is SGHTA and CDR2 FQGNSA. DNA of the CDR3: TGTGCCAGCAGCGATCGTCGAGGGGCCAGCCTTGCACTTGATAATTCACCCCTCCACTTT. The encoded protein is CASSDRRGASLALDNSPLHF. Combining the CDR3 with reference TRBV7-2 and TRBJ1-6 gives the whole variable domain GAGVSQSPSNKVTEKGKDVELRCDPISGHTALYWYRQSLGQGLEFLIYFQGNSAPDKSGLPSDRFSAERTGGSVSTLTIQRTQQEDSAVYLCASSDRRGASLALDNSPLHFGNGTRLTVT.

In its sample, this clonotype is medium-sized. This chain connects TRBV7-9 to TRBJ2-7, with TRBD2 matching 7 bases. Germline V gene sequence: CDR1 SEHNR, CDR2 FQNEAQ (reference sequence). V shed 1 base and J 6 bases; nucleotides not matched to a gene: 9. CDR3 length: 15 amino acids. CDR3: CASSLGADRGGEQYF. CDR3 sequence (DNA): TGTGCCAGCAGCTTAGGGGCCGACCGCGGGGGCGAGCAGTACTTC.

Judged by abundance, this clonotype is medium-sized. The chain employs TRBV27 and TRBJ1-2, with no clear D. V was pared by 5 bases and J by 1 base, with 11 bases between. CDR1 and CDR2 (germline): MNHEY, SMNVEV (reference sequence). The CDR3 is 14 residues long. The chain's CDR3 is CASSTSPLNYGYTF. CDR3 bases: TGTGCCAGCAGTACCTCCCCCCTTAACTATGGCTACACCTTC.

V and J are TRBV2 and TRBJ1-1; D remains unclear. Germline CDR1 and CDR2: SNHLY and FYNNEI. V lost 6 bases, J lost 4 bases, and 18 bases lay in between. This CDR3 comprises 15 residues. Here the CDR3 reads CASRKGPAGGTEAFF. CDR3 sequence (DNA): TGTGCCAGCAGGAAGGGCCCGGCTGGTGGCACTGAAGCTTTCTTT.

This clonotype was seen at least ten times. The V and J genes are TRBV2 and TRBJ2-1; TRBD2 agrees at 7 bases. The length of the CDR3 is 16 residues. The junction had 9 bases not matched to a gene; V was cut back by 0 bases and J by 7 bases. CDR1 is SNHLY and CDR2 is FYNNEI in the germline V gene. The CDR3 protein is CASSEAIGEGRNEQFF. The CDR3 DNA is TGTGCCAGCAGTGAAGCTATCGGGGAGGGTAGGAATGAGCAGTTCTTC.

This clonotype is medium-sized (0.01 to 0.1%) within its sample. The chain combines TRBV23-1 with TRBJ2-1; possible D gene TRBD1, 7 bases. Being an ORF, TRBV23-1 has a function that is uncertain. The V gene lost 6 bases and the J gene lost 9 bases, with 33 bases spanning the gap. The CDR3 sequence is 19 residues long. The CDR3 nucleotides read TGCGCCAGCAGCCGGAGGGCCGGCCTACAGGGGAAAGGGGACGGTGAGCAGTTCTTC. This sequence encodes CASSRRAGLQGKGDGEQFF.

This clonotype is categorized as medium-sized. The chain links TRBV3-1 to TRBJ2-3, with D maybe TRBD2 (6 bases). V lost 5 bases, J lost 3 bases, and 15 bases lay in between. This CDR3 is 15 amino acids long. In germline, CDR1 is LGHDT, CDR2 YNNKEL (reference sequence). Written as DNA, the CDR3 is TGTGCCAGCAGCGGTACTTATGGAGGGACAGATACGCAGTATTTT. It yields the protein CASSGTYGGTDTQYF.

This clonotype qualifies as medium-sized. The CDR3 DNA sequence: TGTGCCAGCAGCTTAGCGTTGGGGCATTCACCCCTCCACTTT. This gives the protein CASSLALGHSPLHF. V and J are TRBV7-8 and TRBJ1-6; D may be TRBD1 (5 bases). V was trimmed by 0 bases and J by 8 bases, leaving 8 bases between them. The CDR3 is made up of 14 amino acids. Looked up from germline, CDR1 is SGHVS and CDR2 is FQNEAQ.

This clonotype is labeled medium-sized. The chain employs TRBV4-1 and TRBJ2-7, with TRBD2 matching 8 bases. The CDR3 has 15 amino acids. Looked up from germline, CDR1 is MGHRA and CDR2 is YSYEKL. With V trimmed by 0 bases and J by 2 bases, 3 bases remained unmatched. CDR3 sequence reads: CASSQDTGGPYEQYF. CDR3 DNA: TGCGCCAGCAGCCAAGATACGGGAGGGCCCTACGAGCAGTACTTC.

This clonotype is deemed medium-sized. The genes are TRBV6-2 or TRBV6-3 and TRBJ2-1; D gene uncertain. The CDR3 spans 13 residues. The V gene's germline CDR1 is MNHEY and CDR2 SVGEGT. Trimming pared 2 bases from V and 10 bases from J, leaving 12 bases between. DNA for the CDR3: TGTGCCAGCAGTTACCGCCCCAAAATAGAGCAGTTCTTC. It specifies CASSYRPKIEQFF.

This clonotype occurred many times. The chain recombines TRBV6-5 with TRBJ1-6, with 7 bases lining up with TRBD1. The trim removed 5 bases at V and 9 bases at J, leaving 10 bases unmatched. The length of the CDR3 is 15 residues. The germline gives CDR1 MNHEY, CDR2 SVGAGI. The CDR3 nucleotides read TGTGCCAGCAGTCAAGTACAGGGGCGAAGTTCACCCCTCCACTTT. Its translation is CASSQVQGRSSPLHF.

Judged by abundance, this clonotype is medium-sized. V usage is TRBV5-1 and J usage is TRBJ2-6; D uncertain. The V gene's germline CDR1 is SGHRS and CDR2 YFSETQ. V lost 2 bases, J lost 3 bases, and 9 bases lay in between. The CDR3 covers 15 residues. The chain's CDR3 is CASSFAPGGANVLTF. The CDR3, as DNA: TGCGCCAGCAGCTTCGCGCCCGGTGGGGCCAACGTCCTGACTTTC.